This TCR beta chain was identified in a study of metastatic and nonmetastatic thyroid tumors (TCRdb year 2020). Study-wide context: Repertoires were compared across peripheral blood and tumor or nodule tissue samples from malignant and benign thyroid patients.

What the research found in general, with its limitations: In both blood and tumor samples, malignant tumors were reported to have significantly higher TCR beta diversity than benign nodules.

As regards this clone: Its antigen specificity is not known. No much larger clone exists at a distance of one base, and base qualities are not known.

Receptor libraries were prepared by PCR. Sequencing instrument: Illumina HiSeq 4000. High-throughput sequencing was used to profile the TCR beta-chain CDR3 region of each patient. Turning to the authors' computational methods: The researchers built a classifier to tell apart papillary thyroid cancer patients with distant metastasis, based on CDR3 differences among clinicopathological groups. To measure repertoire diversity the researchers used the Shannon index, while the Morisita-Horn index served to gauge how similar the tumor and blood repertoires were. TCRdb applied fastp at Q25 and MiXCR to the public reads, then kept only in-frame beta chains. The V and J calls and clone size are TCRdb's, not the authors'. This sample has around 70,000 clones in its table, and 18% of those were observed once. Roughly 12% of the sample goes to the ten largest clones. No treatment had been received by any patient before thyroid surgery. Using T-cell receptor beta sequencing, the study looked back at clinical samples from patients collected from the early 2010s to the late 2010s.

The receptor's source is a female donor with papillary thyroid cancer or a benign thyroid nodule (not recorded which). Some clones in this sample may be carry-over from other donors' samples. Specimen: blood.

CDR3 protein: CSTRRESTYNEQFF. The sequenced DNA: TGCAGCACCCGCAGGGAGAGTACCTACAATGAGCAGTTCTTC. This sequence uses TRBV29-1 and TRBJ2-1; the D gene is possibly TRBD1 or TRBD2, each agreeing over 5 bases. CDR1 SQVTM and CDR2 ANQGSEA were looked up in the germline V gene. V gives up 8 bases and J gives up 2 bases, and the segment between their germline ends measures 16 bases. Reading from cysteine to phenylalanine, the CDR3 counts 14 amino acids. Left in the record is the CDR3 DNA by itself, 42 bases read in frame from the first base.